The rows below give T cell receptor beta chains drawn from one sample of a study of spatial heterogeneity in lung cancer. TCRdb re-called the 5' RACE reads through MiXCR, storing one row per CDR3 protein. The sample has about 36,000 distinct CDR3 sequences, around 7.6% seen once. This specimen consisted of PBMCs, obtained at follow-up. The receptors stem from a male donor with early-stage non-small cell lung cancer. CDR3s include the opening cysteine and the closing phenylalanine or tryptophan. Fields, in order: V gene, J gene, CDR3 protein.

>TRBV11-1|TRBJ2-7
CASSFATAYEQYF
>TRBV11-2|TRBJ1-5
CASSQSGFLNQPQHF
>TRBV18|TRBJ1-2
CASSPPEGQGLWYGYTF
>TRBV6-2/TRBV6-3|TRBJ1-1
CASSREGLNTEAFF
>TRBV25-1|TRBJ2-5
CASSENRGAQETQYF
>TRBV30|TRBJ1-2
CAWSFRTGAGDGYTF
>TRBV6-7|TRBJ1-6
CASSYLPAGPDNSPLHF
>TRBV9|TRBJ1-5
CAGSGAGRGARMDNQPQHF
>TRBV12-3/TRBV12-4|TRBJ1-5
CASSPFSQGGGNQPQHF
>TRBV7-6|TRBJ2-5
CASSYLEGETQYF
>TRBV15|TRBJ2-1
CATSSGPRGLVEQFF
>TRBV12-3/TRBV12-4|TRBJ2-7
CASRFLDRGNSYEQYF
>TRBV5-1|TRBJ2-7
CASSLGGSTTQYEQYF
>TRBV5-5|TRBJ2-3
CASSLTAFSTDTQYF
>TRBV20-1|TRBJ1-1
CSASGQLNTEAFF
>TRBV5-1|TRBJ2-2
CASSLWETLNTGELFF
>TRBV29-1|TRBJ1-4
CSVSGQGAGEKLFF
>TRBV12-5|TRBJ2-1
CASGQWSEQFF
>TRBV6-6|TRBJ1-1
CASSRGQGLTEAFF
>TRBV11-3|TRBJ2-2
CASSLSDSGELFF
>TRBV18|TRBJ2-2
CASSQDAAGELFF
>TRBV5-1|TRBJ2-1
CASRTGNEQFF
>TRBV7-2|TRBJ1-1
CASSIGERNTEAFF
>TRBV7-9|TRBJ1-2
CASSLSTGGANYGYTF
>TRBV12-3/TRBV12-4|TRBJ2-1
CASSLRGEGDNEQFF
>TRBV14|TRBJ2-1
CASRPPGLALDEQFF
>TRBV29-1|TRBJ2-3
CSVVEAGGQDTQYF
>TRBV5-1|TRBJ2-1
CASRADDYNEQFF
>TRBV20-1|TRBJ1-4
CSVLRDTGTRTNEKLFF
>TRBV29-1|TRBJ1-2
CSVHREGGYGYTF
>TRBV3-1|TRBJ2-3
CASSQDWASLGDTQYF
>TRBV7-9|TRBJ2-7
CASSSLNRDTYEQYF
>TRBV10-3|TRBJ1-1
CAISEENAAGQNTEAFF
>TRBV24-1|TRBJ2-1
CPWDTQSYNEQFF
>TRBV7-2|TRBJ2-7
CASSRGPSNDEQYF
>TRBV10-3|TRBJ2-5
CAISDVGGALQETQYF
>TRBV2|TRBJ2-5
CASRRGRQETQYF
>TRBV27|TRBJ2-1
CASSFGGREQFF
>TRBV5-1|TRBJ2-2
CASSRDRENTGELFF
>TRBV12-3/TRBV12-4|TRBJ1-6
CASSLSGGLISPLHF
>TRBV5-4|TRBJ2-5
CASSLGSGGYQETQYF
>TRBV6-1|TRBJ2-7
CASTPSGVYEQYF
>TRBV29-1|TRBJ1-2
CSVDEDRVPRGYTF